Here is one T cell receptor (beta chain) with its context. Antigen: not known. These data originate in a study of Ad26.COV2.S vaccination and SARS-CoV-2 variants. Study-wide context: Ad26.COV2.S given intramuscularly, once or twice 56 days apart.

The CDR3 consists of 14 residues. Germline CDR1 and CDR2: SGHRS and YFSETQ. Trimming removed 0 bases from V and 4 bases from J, with 7 bases in between. Study findings and constraints: Compared with placebo recipients, vaccine recipients had higher spike-specific TCR breadth. After vaccination, reports described spike-specific CD8+ and CD4+ T cell responses as showing substantial breadth.

TCRdb's table, derived via immunoSEQ multiplex PCR, lists solely in-frame clones and lacks some. The table has hundreds of thousands of clones, more than 70% seen once. Treatment reported: some 19 received Ad26.COV2.S at low or high dose, single or two shots; five or six received placebo; per-sample allocation not given. All samples were drawn on day 63, counting from the first vaccine or placebo injection. In Boston, the donor was an adult between 18-55 years of age. V gene TRBV5-1 combines with J gene TRBJ1-4; possibly TRBD1 for D (5 bases). Sequenced here: peripheral blood, sampled in a trial of Ad26.COV2.S vaccine versus placebo. The source of this sequence is a person aged 18-65 years who received the Ad26.COV2.S COVID-19 vaccine or a placebo. The CDR3 DNA reads TGCGCCAGCAGCTTGGGACAGCTTAATGAAAAACTGTTTTTT. Amino acid sequence: CASSLGQLNEKLFF.